The present T cell receptor (beta chain) was sequenced within a study of shared clonotypes between healthy human individuals. Study-wide results and limits: Only blood was sampled; tissue repertoires likely differ.

V lost 4 bases and J 4 bases, leaving 13 bases between the germline ends. CDR3 length: 14 amino acids. Germline V gene data show CDR1 as SGHTA and CDR2 as FQGNSA. A remark on this clone: Antigen: not known.

Methods used by the authors: For the immunoSEQ data, sequences were junction-only without quality scores, so filtering differed. TCRdb's copy holds only in-frame clones and misses some; the assay was immunoSEQ multiplex PCR. The DNA gave D and trimming, while V, J and clone size come from that table. The data show around 500,000 clones, about 80% seen once. The source of this sequence is a middle-aged woman in good health. Some clones in this sample may be carry-over from other donors' samples. The V and J genes are TRBV7-2 and TRBJ2-5; D unresolved. Sequencing input: PBMCs. CDR3 region: CASSSRQGRETQYF. The DNA for the CDR3 is TGTGCCAGCAGCTCAAGACAAGGGCGAGAGACCCAGTACTTC.